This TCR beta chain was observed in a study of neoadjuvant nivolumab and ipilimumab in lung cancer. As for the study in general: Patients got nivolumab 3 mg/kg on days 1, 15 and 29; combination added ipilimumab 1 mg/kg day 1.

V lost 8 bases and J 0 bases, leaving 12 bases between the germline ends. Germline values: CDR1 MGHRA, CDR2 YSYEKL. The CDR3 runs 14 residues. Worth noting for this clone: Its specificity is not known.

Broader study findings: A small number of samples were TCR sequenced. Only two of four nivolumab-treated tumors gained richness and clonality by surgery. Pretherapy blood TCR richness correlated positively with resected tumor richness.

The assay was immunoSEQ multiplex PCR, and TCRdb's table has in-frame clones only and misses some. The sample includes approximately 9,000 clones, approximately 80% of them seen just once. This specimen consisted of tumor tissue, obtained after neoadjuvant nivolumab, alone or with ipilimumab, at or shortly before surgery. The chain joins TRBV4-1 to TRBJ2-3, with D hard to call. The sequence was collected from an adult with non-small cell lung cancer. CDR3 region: CASGERPSTDTQYF. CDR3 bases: TGCGCCAGCGGGGAAAGGCCGAGCACAGATACGCAGTATTTT.